This T cell receptor (beta chain) is drawn from a study of blood T cell repertoires in COVID-19. Germline-derived CDR1 and CDR2 are LNHDA and SQIVND (reference sequence). V was pared by 5 bases and J by 5 bases, with 18 bases between. The CDR3 consists of 15 residues. Clones were sequenced by immunoSEQ multiplex PCR, and TCRdb holds only the in-frame ones, with some missing. The data hold under 200,000 clones, with under 90% observed a single time. This chain joins TRBV19 and TRBJ2-5; maybe TRBD1 (5 bases). The specimen sequenced was peripheral blood. This TCR came from a woman of 80 years or more with acute or convalescent COVID-19. The CDR3 DNA sequence: TGTGCCAGTAGTGTGGGCCCAGGGTTAGGGGAGACCCAGTACTTC. Translating gives CASSVGPGLGETQYF.